The 14 T cell receptor beta chains presented below share a single source sample, sequenced in a study of blood T cell repertoires in COVID-19. Sequencing used immunoSEQ multiplex PCR; TCRdb keeps in-frame clones, though not all of them. The table includes 350,000 to 450,000 clones, about 86% detected once. The sample comprised peripheral blood. The receptors shown here come from a woman aged 60-75 years with COVID-19, enrolled during active disease.

The chain couples TRBV30 to TRBJ2-2; 7 bases line up with TRBD2. V gave up 0 bases and J gave up 4 bases; unmatched junction bases: 2. This CDR3 region has 14 residues. The germline CDR1 and CDR2 sequences are GTSNPN and SVGIG (reference sequence). The CDR3 loop is CAWSVGEGTGELFF. DNA for the CDR3: TGTGCCTGGAGTGTAGGGGAGGGCACCGGGGAGCTGTTTTTT.

CDR3 region: CAIAGTGALDTQYF. The CDR3 coding sequence is TGTGCAATCGCCGGGACAGGGGCTTTAGATACGCAGTATTTT. The genes are TRBV12-2 and TRBJ2-3; whether TRBD1, the table's D call, matches the DNA was not checked. TRBV12-2 is a known pseudogene. There are 14 residues in the CDR3.

This clone turned up a few times. The genes are TRBV2 and TRBJ1-1; 7 bases are shared with TRBD1. The CDR3 is 14 amino acids. The V segment lost 9 bases and the J segment 4 bases; nucleotides outside the gene matches: 11. Germline V gene sequence: CDR1 SNHLY, CDR2 FYNNEI. In DNA form, the CDR3 reads TGTGCCAGTTCACCCCAGGGGGTTAGCACTGAAGCTTTCTTT. It codes for CASSPQGVSTEAFF.

The rearrangement links TRBV27 to TRBJ1-2; 8 bases map to TRBD1. The V and J ends lost 8 bases and 4 bases, in that order; junction bases with no gene match: 9. This CDR3 comprises 14 residues. The germline gives CDR1 MNHEY, CDR2 SMNVEV (reference sequence). In DNA, the CDR3 is TGTGCCAGCTCCAGACAGGGGTTTACCTATGGCTACACCTTC. It translates to CASSRQGFTYGYTF.

The rearrangement joins TRBV7-3 to TRBJ2-5; weak D call: TRBD2 (7 bases). Germline V CDR1 and CDR2: SGHTA, FQGTGA. The CDR3 runs to 13 residues. Trimming pared 8 bases from V and 5 bases from J, leaving 15 bases between. CDR3 nucleotide sequence: TGTGCCAGCTCTCGGGGGGCCGAGGAGACCCAGTACTTC. Its translation is CASSRGAEETQYF. Looking up the rest from reference TRBV7-3 and TRBJ2-5 gives the full variable domain: GAGVSQTPSNKVTEKGKYVELRCDPISGHTALYWYRQSLGQGPEFLIYFQGTGAADDSGLPNDRFFAVRPEGSVSTLKIQRTERGDSAVYLCASSRGAEETQYFGPGTRLLVL.

The chain couples TRBV9 to TRBJ2-7; tentative D call: TRBD2 (5 bases). V was shortened by 0 bases and J by 5 bases, with 12 bases between the two germline ends. The CDR3 runs to 14 residues. CDR1 is SGDLS, CDR2 YYNGEE, per germline. The CDR3: CASSVGGLGDEQYF. The CDR3 DNA reads as TGTGCCAGCAGCGTAGGAGGGCTAGGAGACGAGCAGTACTTC.

Comment on this clone: Other DNA sequences from this sample encode an identical CDR3 as well. V gene TRBV6-5 combines with J gene TRBJ1-1; D not resolved. The CDR3 totals 13 residues. Trimming pared 5 bases from V and 1 base from J, leaving 8 bases between. Germline lookup yields CDR1 MNHEY and CDR2 SVGAGI. The CDR3 DNA follows: TGTGCCAGCAGTCTTCCGGGGAACACTGAAGCTTTCTTT. Protein: CASSLPGNTEAFF.

CDR3 amino acids: CASSDRGLVGYTF. Here the CDR3 DNA reads TGTGCCAGCAGTGACAGGGGGCTTGTTGGCTACACCTTC. The V gene is TRBV6-1, the J gene TRBJ1-2, with TRBD1 matching 8 bases. V shed 3 bases and J 7 bases; nucleotides not matched to a gene: 4. From germline, CDR1 is MNHNS and CDR2 SASEGT. This CDR3 contains 13 residues.

The V call is TRBV18, the J call TRBJ2-3, with TRBD1 as a possible D gene (5 bases). This CDR3 comprises 15 residues. Trimming removed 4 bases from V and 0 bases from J, with 11 bases in between. Germline V lookup: CDR1 KGHSH, CDR2 LQKENI. The CDR3 coding sequence is TGTGCCAGCTCACGTTTGACAGCTAGCACAGATACGCAGTATTTT. As protein: CASSRLTASTDTQYF.

V is TRBV9 and J is TRBJ2-5; 7 bases fit TRBD1. Germline lookup yields CDR1 SGDLS and CDR2 YYNGEE. J gave up 2 bases and V 3 bases, and 4 bases lay outside the gene matches. This CDR3 contains 14 residues. Here the CDR3 reads CASSASGGQETQYF. The DNA for the CDR3 is TGTGCCAGCAGCGCGTCAGGGGGTCAAGAGACCCAGTACTTC.

J is TRBJ2-3 and V is TRBV30; 8 bases line up with TRBD2. The V segment lost 0 bases and the J segment 8 bases; nucleotides outside the gene matches: 1. Per the germline V gene, CDR1 is GTSNPN and CDR2 is SVGIG (reference sequence). The CDR3 length is 12 residues. This CDR3 is CAWSVRGGTQYF. CDR3 DNA sequence: TGTGCCTGGAGTGTACGGGGGGGTACGCAGTATTTT.

The chain carries TRBV7-2 and TRBJ1-2, with 7 bases fitting TRBD1. V was clipped by 6 bases and J by 4 bases; unmatched bases: 20. The CDR3 has 18 amino acids. Germline V lookup: CDR1 SGHTA, CDR2 FQGNSA. The CDR3 reads CASRRDLSRTGSVYGYTF. The CDR3 DNA reads TGTGCCAGCAGGCGCGACCTCAGCCGGACAGGTTCAGTCTATGGCTACACCTTC.

The rearrangement joins TRBV18 to TRBJ2-1; TRBD2 matches at 13 bases. Looked up from germline, CDR1 is KGHSH and CDR2 is LQKENI. V lost 3 bases to trimming and J lost 6 bases; unmatched junction nucleotides: 11. The CDR3 contains 18 residues. CDR3 nucleotides: TGTGCCAGCTCACCCCTCACGACCACTAGCGGGGGGGCCAATGAGCAGTTCTTC. Its protein is CASSPLTTTSGGANEQFF.

The V call is TRBV10-3, the J call TRBJ1-2; 7 bases are shared with TRBD1. CDR1 is ENHRY and CDR2 is SYGVKD in the germline V gene. The CDR3 length is 15 residues. The trim removed 6 bases at V and 8 bases at J, leaving 15 bases unmatched. CDR3 residues: CAISPNSQGEIGYTF. CDR3 bases: TGTGCCATCAGCCCTAACAGCCAGGGGGAGATCGGCTACACCTTC.